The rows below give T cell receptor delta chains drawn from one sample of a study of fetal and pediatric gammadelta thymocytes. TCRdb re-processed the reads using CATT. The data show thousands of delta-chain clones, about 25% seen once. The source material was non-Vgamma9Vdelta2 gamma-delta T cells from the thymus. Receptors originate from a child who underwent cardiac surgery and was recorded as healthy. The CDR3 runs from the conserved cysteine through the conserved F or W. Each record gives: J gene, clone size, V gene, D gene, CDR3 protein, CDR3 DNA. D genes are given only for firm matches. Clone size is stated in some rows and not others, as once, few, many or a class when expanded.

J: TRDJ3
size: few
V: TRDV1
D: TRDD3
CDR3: CALGESGWGFTSSWDTRQMFF
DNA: TGTGCTCTTGGGGAATCGGGCTGGGGGTTTACCAGCTCCTGGGACACCCGACAGATGTTTTTC

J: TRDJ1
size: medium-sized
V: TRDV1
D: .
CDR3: CALGGRSQRRWGPYTDKLIF
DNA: TGTGCTCTTGGGGGGCGATCCCAACGAAGGTGGGGGCCGTACACCGATAAACTCATCTTT

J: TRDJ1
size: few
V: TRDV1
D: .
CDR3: CALGAIGDTDKLIF
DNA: TGTGCTCTTGGGGCCATTGGGGACACCGATAAACTCATCTTT

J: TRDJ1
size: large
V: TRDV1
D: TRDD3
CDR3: CALGESSYWGPGGGRPDKLIF
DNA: TGTGCTCTTGGGGAATCCTCATACTGGGGACCCGGGGGGGGCCGCCCCGATAAACTCATCTTT

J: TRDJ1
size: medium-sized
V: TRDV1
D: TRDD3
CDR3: CALGEGLLPSPTGGYFPRLIF
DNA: TGTGCTCTTGGGGAGGGCCTGCTTCCTTCTCCTACTGGGGGATACTTCCCCAGGCTCATCTTT

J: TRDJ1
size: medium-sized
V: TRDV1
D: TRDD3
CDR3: CALGAPVLGDRGYTDKLIF
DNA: TGTGCTCTTGGGGCCCCCGTACTGGGGGATAGGGGGTACACCGATAAACTCATCTTT

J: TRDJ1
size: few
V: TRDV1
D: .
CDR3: CALGELSDRGDKLIF
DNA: TGTGCTCTTGGGGAGCTATCAGATAGGGGGGATAAACTCATCTTT

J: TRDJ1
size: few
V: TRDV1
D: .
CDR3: CALGELQALLGLTAADKLIF
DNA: TGTGCTCTTGGGGAACTCCAGGCATTACTGGGCCTTACGGCGGCCGATAAACTCATCTTT

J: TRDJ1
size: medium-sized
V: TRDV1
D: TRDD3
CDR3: CALGETVGDTLADKLIF
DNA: TGTGCTCTTGGGGAAACGGTGGGGGATACGCTAGCCGATAAACTCATCTTT

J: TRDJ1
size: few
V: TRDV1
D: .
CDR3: CALGVPSLNSTGDLYTDKLIF
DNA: TGTGCTCTTGGGGTGCCTTCCCTCAATAGTACTGGGGATCTGTACACCGATAAACTCATCTTT

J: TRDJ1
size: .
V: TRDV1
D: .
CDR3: CALGKKLSVFLTDKLIF
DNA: TGTGCTCTTGGGAAGAAGCTCTCAGTCTTTCTCACCGATAAACTCATCTTT

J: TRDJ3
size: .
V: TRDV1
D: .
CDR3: CALGEVPNPGAGGSWDTRQMFF
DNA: TGTGCTCTTGGGGAAGTCCCTAATCCTGGGGCCGGGGGCTCCTGGGACACCCGACAGATGTTTTTC

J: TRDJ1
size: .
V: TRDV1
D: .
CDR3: CALGELGENTDKLIF
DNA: TGTGCTCTTGGGGAACTAGGAGAGAACACCGATAAACTCATCTTT

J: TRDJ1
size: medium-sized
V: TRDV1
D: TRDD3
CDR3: CALGDFGGPWWRTGEYTDKLIF
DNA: TGTGCTCTTGGGGACTTCGGGGGACCCTGGTGGCGTACTGGGGAGTACACCGATAAACTCATCTTT

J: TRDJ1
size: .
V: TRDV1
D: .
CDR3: CALGELYVRLSSTDKLIF
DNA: TGTGCTCTTGGGGAACTCTACGTACGTCTGAGTTCTACCGATAAACTCATCTTT

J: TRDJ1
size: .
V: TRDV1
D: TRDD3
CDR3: CALGERFPRTGDPLYTDKLIF
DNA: TGTGCTCTTGGGGAAAGATTCCCACGTACTGGGGATCCCCTTTACACCGATAAACTCATCTTT

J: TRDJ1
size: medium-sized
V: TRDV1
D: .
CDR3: CALGDLTSLLSELIF
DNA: TGTGCTCTTGGGGATCTAACTAGTCTCCTTAGTGAGCTCATCTTT

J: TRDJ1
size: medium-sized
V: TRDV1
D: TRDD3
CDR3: CALGEPALGLAGGPTDKLIF
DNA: TGTGCTCTTGGGGAACCAGCCCTAGGATTGGCTGGGGGCCCCACCGATAAACTCATCTTT

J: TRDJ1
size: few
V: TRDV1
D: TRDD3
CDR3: CALGELLPRLWGGGYGVLIF
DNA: TGTGCTCTTGGGGAACTCCTTCCTAGGCTGTGGGGTGGGGGATACGGAGTACTCATCTTT

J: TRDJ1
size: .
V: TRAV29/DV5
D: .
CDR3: CAAPLETSDKLIF
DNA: TGTGCAGCCCCTCTCGAAACGAGCGATAAACTCATCTTT

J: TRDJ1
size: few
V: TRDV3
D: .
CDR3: CAFMDSGITYTDKLIF
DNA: TGTGCCTTTATGGACTCCGGAATCACGTACACCGATAAACTCATCTTT

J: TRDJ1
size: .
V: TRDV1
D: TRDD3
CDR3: CALGGGGTSKGIYKLIF
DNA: TGTGCTCTTGGGGGAGGGGGGACCTCGAAGGGGATATATAAACTCATCTTT

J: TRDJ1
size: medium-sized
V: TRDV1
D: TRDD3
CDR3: CALGERSVPLLGDTRCWYTDKLIF
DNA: TGTGCTCTTGGGGAAAGAAGCGTTCCCCTACTGGGGGATACGAGATGCTGGTACACCGATAAACTCATCTTT

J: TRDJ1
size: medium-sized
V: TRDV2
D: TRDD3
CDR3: CACDTGVLSYQRTGGYTDKLIF
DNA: TGTGCCTGTGACACCGGGGTCTTGTCCTACCAACGTACTGGGGGATACACCGATAAACTCATCTTT

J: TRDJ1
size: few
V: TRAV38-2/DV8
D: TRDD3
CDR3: CAYRVYVAGGYSDKLIF
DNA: TGTGCTTATAGGGTCTACGTCGCTGGGGGATACTCCGATAAACTCATCTTT

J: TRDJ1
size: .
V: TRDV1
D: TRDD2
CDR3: CALGNYHTPSFVMGTEPTDKLIF
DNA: TGTGCTCTTGGGAACTACCATACGCCTTCCTTTGTGATGGGGACGGAACCCACCGATAAACTCATCTTT

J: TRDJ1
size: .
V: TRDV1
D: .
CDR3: CALGASSPTGIGNKLIF
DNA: TGTGCTCTTGGGGCCTCCTCTCCTACGGGTATTGGGAATAAACTCATCTTT

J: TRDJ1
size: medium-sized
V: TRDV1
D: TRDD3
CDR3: CALGQRPIFRGYGPDKLIF
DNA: TGTGCTCTTGGCCAACGCCCCATTTTTAGGGGATACGGTCCCGATAAACTCATCTTT

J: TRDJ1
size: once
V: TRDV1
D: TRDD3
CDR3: CALGELGFLTPSVLGEEYTDKLIF
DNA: TGTGCTCTTGGGGAACTAGGCTTTCTAACACCTTCTGTACTGGGGGAGGAGTACACCGATAAACTCATCTTT